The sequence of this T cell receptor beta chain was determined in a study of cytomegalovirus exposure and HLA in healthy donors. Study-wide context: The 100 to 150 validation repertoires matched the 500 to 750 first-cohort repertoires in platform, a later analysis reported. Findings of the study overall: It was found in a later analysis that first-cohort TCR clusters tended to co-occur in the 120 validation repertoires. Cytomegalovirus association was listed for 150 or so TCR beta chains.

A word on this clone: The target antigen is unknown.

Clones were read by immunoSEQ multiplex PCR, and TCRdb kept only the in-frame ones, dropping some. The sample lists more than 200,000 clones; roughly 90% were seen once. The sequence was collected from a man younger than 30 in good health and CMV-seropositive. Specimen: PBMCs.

The CDR3 nucleotides read TGTGCCAGCAGCTTAGCCTCAAACTACGAGCAGTACTTC. Residues: CASSLASNYEQYF. This chain links TRBV7-2 with TRBJ2-7; D is unclear. The V and J ends lost 0 bases and 3 bases respectively, with 6 bases between them. The germline CDR1 and CDR2 sequences are SGHTA and FQGNSA. The CDR3 length is 13 residues.